This T cell receptor beta chain was identified in a study of T cells in Graves' hyperthyroidism and ophthalmopathy. TCR beta CDR3 sequences were amplified from RNA transcripts. In the first-round RT-PCR of the TCR CDR3, the HTBI primer set was used. Using its own MiXCR run on the multiplex PCR reads, TCRdb lists one record per CDR3 protein. The data contain roughly 290,000 distinct CDR3 sequences, about 17% of them singletons. V shed 2 bases and J shed 4 bases, with 12 bases lying between them. The CDR3 runs 15 residues. Per the germline V gene, CDR1 is SGHRS and CDR2 is YFSETQ. The chain uses TRBV5-1 and TRBJ2-2; the D is unclear. The receptor was isolated from a woman in her sixties or seventies with Graves' ophthalmopathy. Sequenced sample: blood. The CDR3 bases are TGCGCCAGCAGCTTAACGAGTTCGGTCACCGGGGAGCTGTTTTTT. Protein product: CASSLTSSVTGELFF.